This TCR beta chain is from a study of shared clonotypes between healthy human individuals. For the study at large: Samples came from a couple of female and three male donors aged 18 to 49. Broader study findings: What limited the represented genetic and exposure-history diversity was the small number of donors.

DNA at about 200 ng, about 30,000 T cell genomes, went into sorted-subset replicate PCRs. Profiled with immunoSEQ multiplex PCR; TCRdb holds only in-frame clones, not every one. The table records some 2.1 million clones, around 96% of them present only once. This CDR3 comprises 11 residues. Trimming removed 4 bases at V and 4 bases at J, with 5 bases between. The germline V gene encodes CDR1 SGHDN and CDR2 FVKESK. Terminally differentiated effector memory CD45RA+ cells were excluded from the naive CD8 cells, which were CD45RO-negative and positively selected for CCR7. Donation came from healthy HIV-negative adults that had no recent acute infections or vaccinations. This clone appeared a single time. Its target is not known. Additional DNA sequences in this sample encode the identical CDR3.

The receptor was isolated from a man between 18 and 35 years old in good health. The material sequenced was naive CD8+ T cells sorted from blood. This chain links TRBV14 with TRBJ2-7; no firm D call. CDR3 sequence (DNA): TGTGCCAGCAGCCCAGGATACGAGCAGTACTTC. The encoded protein is CASSPGYEQYF.